Below are 16 T cell receptor beta chains sequenced from a single sample in a study of blood T cells in healthy people across ages. Together with a sample-barcoded 5' primer, a J-beta primer mix was included in a second PCR lasting roughly 6 to 12 cycles. TCRdb fed the 5' RACE reads into MiXCR, producing one record per CDR3 protein. The table shows approximately 900,000 distinct CDR3 sequences, with 29% occurring only once. This sample also belongs to another study, concerning T cells of mothers and their children.

The sample taken for sequencing was blood. These receptors came from a woman in her thirties or forties in good health.

The gene calls are TRBV7-2 and TRBJ2-1, with 11 bases matching TRBD2. The end of the DNA is better explained by TRBJ2-7, so the J call may be wrong. This CDR3 has 17 residues. Germline assignment: CDR1 SGHTA and CDR2 FQGNSA. As DNA, the CDR3 is TGTGCCAGCAGCTTAGGGGCTAGCGGGGGGCCCTACAATGAGCAGTACTTC. Translation: CASSLGASGGPYNEQYF.

The sample holds one count of this clonotype. This chain links TRBV18 with TRBJ1-5; D is perhaps TRBD1 (5 bases). V was trimmed by 6 bases and J by 6 bases, leaving 12 bases between them. The length of the CDR3 is 13 residues. CDR1 KGHSH and CDR2 LQKENI come from the germline V gene. The CDR3 sequence is CASSQDNFQPQHF. In DNA, the CDR3 is TGTGCCAGCTCCCAGGACAATTTTCAGCCCCAGCATTTT.

The rearrangement joins TRBV7-8 to TRBJ1-4; D gene unclear. The germline V gene encodes CDR1 SGHVS and CDR2 FQNEAQ. The length of the CDR3 is 17 residues. The V end was cut by 1 base, the J end by 6 bases, with 18 bases between. The CDR3 nucleotides are TGTGCCAGCAGCTTAGGTTTGGGCCCTAAGACTGATGAAAAACTGTTTTTT. It codes for CASSLGLGPKTDEKLFF.

This clonotype was found a few times. CDR3 in amino acids: CASSYLAGGEQYF. The CDR3 DNA is TGCGCCAGCAGTTATCTAGCGGGGGGTGAGCAGTACTTC. The chain uses TRBV5-1 and TRBJ2-7; 11 nucleotides match TRBD2. Germline V gene sequence: CDR1 SGHRS, CDR2 YFSETQ. CDR3 length equals 13 residues. V lost 5 bases and J lost 7; bases outside the gene matches: 5.

This clonotype was seen only a few times. This rearrangement joins TRBV4-2 to TRBJ2-1, with 8 bases identical to TRBD1. This CDR3 is built from 15 residues. V lost 1 base to trimming and J lost 7 bases; unmatched junction nucleotides: 6. The V gene's germline CDR1 is LGHNA and CDR2 YNFKEQ. CDR3 loop: CASSQAQGASNEQFF. CDR3 in DNA: TGTGCCAGCAGCCAAGCGCAGGGGGCCTCGAATGAGCAGTTCTTC.

Remarks on this clonotype: This may arise from a read error, as a much more abundant clone is one base away. V usage is TRBV12-3 or TRBV12-4 and J usage is TRBJ1-4; D is uncertain. Between the trimmed V and J ends, which lost 7 bases and 3 bases, there was a span of 15 bases. The CDR3 consists of 15 residues. The chain's CDR3 is CASKGSERPNEKLFF. DNA for the CDR3: TGTGCCAGCAAGGGCTCTGAGAGGCCTAATGAAAAACTGTTTTTT.

The CDR3 coding sequence is TGTGCCAGCAGTTCCGTAACTAGCGGGGGAAATTCCTACGAGCAGTACTTC. It codes for CASSSVTSGGNSYEQYF. The genes are TRBV12-3 or TRBV12-4 and TRBJ2-7; the match to TRBD2 covers 11 bases. This CDR3 is built from 17 residues. Trimming took 4 bases from V and 1 from J; bases not matched to a gene: 9.

The rearrangement joins TRBV12-3 or TRBV12-4 to TRBJ1-3, with 7 bases that match TRBD1. Trimming cost V 10 bases and J 0 bases; bases outside gene matches: 6. CDR3 length equals 14 residues. CDR3 in amino acids: CATGQANSGNTIYF. CDR3 DNA sequence: TGTGCCACCGGACAGGCTAACTCTGGAAACACCATATATTTT.

This chain connects TRBV5-1 to TRBJ1-1, with D possibly being TRBD1 (6 bases). This CDR3 has 14 residues. Deletions cut 2 bases from V and 5 bases from J, with 13 bases between. Germline V CDR1 and CDR2: SGHRS, YFSETQ. CDR3 DNA: TGCGCCAGCAGCTTAGTCGAGGGGGGGACTGAAGCTTTCTTT. Translating it yields CASSLVEGGTEAFF.

This clonotype was seen a few times. The chain joins TRBV7-2 to TRBJ1-1; tentative D call: TRBD1 (6 bases). The CDR3 has 16 residues. Germline assignment: CDR1 SGHTA and CDR2 FQGNSA. Trimming removed 4 bases at V and 6 bases at J, with 21 bases between. CDR3 in DNA: TGTGCCAGCAGCTCCCCTATTGACAGGCTTAGGGCTGAAGCTTTCTTT. Translating gives CASSSPIDRLRAEAFF. Variable domain in full (rest from reference TRBV7-2 and TRBJ1-1): GAGVSQSPSNKVTEKGKDVELRCDPISGHTALYWYRQSLGQGLEFLIYFQGNSAPDKSGLPSDRFSAERTGGSVSTLTIQRTQQEDSAVYLCASSSPIDRLRAEAFFGQGTRLTVV.

This clonotype was counted ten times or more. The rearrangement joins TRBV20-1 to TRBJ2-7; a weak D match, TRBD2 (5 bases). V was clipped by 3 bases and J by 0 bases, with 9 bases between them. The CDR3 length is 13 residues. CDR1 is DFQATT, CDR2 SNEGSKA, per germline (reference sequence). CDR3 DNA: TGCAGTGCTAGTGCGGGCAGCTCCTACGAGCAGTACTTC. This translates into CSASAGSSYEQYF.

V and J are TRBV7-2 and TRBJ1-2; D is ambiguous. Germline values: CDR1 SGHTA, CDR2 FQGNSA. The CDR3 totals 14 residues. V shed 2 bases and J shed 3 bases, with 10 bases lying between them. CDR3 residues: CASSLRGYDYGYTF. The CDR3 DNA is TGTGCCAGCAGCTTACGGGGTTACGACTATGGCTACACCTTC.

On this clonotype itself: A junction end diverges from the germline sequence, so it may reflect a read error. V and J are TRBV7-8 and TRBJ1-1, with D tentatively TRBD1 (5 bases). CDR3 length equals 15 residues. Germline lookup yields CDR1 SGHVS and CDR2 FQNEAQ. The CDR3 loop reads CASSSYRFLNTEAFF. The DNA of the CDR3 is TGTGCCAGCAGCTCATACAGGTTTTTGAACACTGAGGCTTTCTTT.

Of note for this clonotype: This may stem from a read error, because a much larger clone lies one nucleotide away. This chain links TRBV5-1 with TRBJ2-7; 8 nucleotides line up with TRBD1. The CDR3 length is 13 residues. The trim removed 4 bases at V and 8 bases at J, leaving 8 bases unmatched. The germline gives CDR1 SGHRS, CDR2 YFSETQ. As DNA, the CDR3 is TGCGCCAGCAGCGTTGGACAGGGCGGACAGCAGTACTTC. It yields the protein CASSVGQGGQQYF.

A note on this clonotype: This may come from a read error, since a much larger clone is one base off. CDR3 nucleotides: TGTGCCAGCAGCTCCAGACGGGACATGAAGGCCCAGTACTTC. Translating it yields CASSSRRDMKAQYF. The rearrangement uses TRBV7-2 and TRBJ2-7; a weak D match, TRBD1 (6 bases). The V and J ends lost 4 bases and 10 bases respectively, with 20 bases between them. The CDR3 loop spans 14 amino acids. From germline, CDR1 is SGHTA and CDR2 FQGNSA.

The sample holds many counts of this clonotype. This chain joins TRBV6-1 and TRBJ2-5; TRBD1 agrees at 10 bases. V lost 6 bases and J lost 5; bases outside the gene matches: 3. The CDR3 sequence is 13 residues long. CDR1 and CDR2 (germline): MNHNS, SASEGT. CDR3: CASRTGGLETQYF. CDR3 DNA sequence: TGTGCCAGCAGGACAGGGGGCTTGGAGACCCAGTACTTC.